These 20 T cell receptor beta chains were all obtained from the same sample, sequenced in a study of blood T cell repertoires in COVID-19 (dated by TCRdb to 2018 to 2020). Libraries came from the immunoSEQ multiplex PCR assay. Entries here come from immuneACCESS through TCRdb and include only in-frame sequences with V and J called. Some clones fail to appear in such tables; in the studies checked, an unresolved V gene covers under half of the shortfall, and the cause of the remainder is unknown. Across this sample there are about 200,000 clones, with 89% seen only once. Together, the top ten hold around 8.4% of the sample. Sequenced: PBMCs or T cells enriched from blood (not recorded which). These receptors were obtained from a woman younger than 30 who had recovered from COVID-19.

The rearrangement uses TRBV27 and TRBJ1-1; D gene uncertain. The CDR3 runs to 15 residues. Trimming cost V 6 bases and J 3 bases, with 17 bases left between them. Looked up from germline, CDR1 is MNHEY and CDR2 is SMNVEV (reference sequence). The CDR3 DNA sequence: TGTGCCAGCAGCCCTCGCCCGGCTGCGGACACTGAAGCTTTCTTT. Translated: CASSPRPAADTEAFF.

This clone was seen more than once but under ten times. This chain connects TRBV4-1 to TRBJ2-7; maybe TRBD2 (6 bases). The CDR3 consists of 15 residues. Trimming shortened V by 1 base and J by 2 bases, and 12 bases separated the two germline ends. CDR1 and CDR2 (germline): MGHRA, YSYEKL. Written as DNA, the CDR3 is TGCGCCAGCAGCCAAGGAGTACTAGCCGCCTACGAGCAGTACTTC. Translating gives CASSQGVLAAYEQYF.

V and J are TRBV5-6 and TRBJ2-7, with TRBD1 as a possible D gene (5 bases). The CDR3 is 14 residues long. Trimming stripped 0 bases from V and 5 bases from J, with 12 bases between. The germline V gene encodes CDR1 SGHDT and CDR2 YYEEEE. CDR3 DNA: TGTGCCAGCAGCTTGGGACAGAGCTTCGACGAGCAGTACTTC. It is translated as CASSLGQSFDEQYF.

The chain has TRBV5-4 and TRBJ2-7; TRBD1 agrees at 7 bases. The CDR3 covers 14 residues. Germline V gene data show CDR1 as SGHNT and CDR2 as YYREEE (reference sequence). Trimming cost V 5 bases and J 0 bases; bases outside gene matches: 5. As DNA, the CDR3 is TGTGCCAGCAGTGACCGGGACAGCTCCTACGAGCAGTACTTC. Translated, it gives CASSDRDSSYEQYF.

The rearrangement joins TRBV5-1 to TRBJ2-1; 7 bases line up with TRBD1. V dropped 4 bases and J dropped 0; count of bases not matched to a gene: 4. CDR1 is SGHRS and CDR2 is YFSETQ in the germline V gene. The CDR3 covers 15 residues. As DNA, the CDR3 is TGCGCCAGCAGCACCCAGGGGGTCTCCTACAATGAGCAGTTCTTC. Translated: CASSTQGVSYNEQFF. Using reference TRBV5-1 and TRBJ2-1 for the parts outside the CDR3, the full variable domain is KAGVTQTPRYLIKTRGQQVTLSCSPISGHRSVSWYQQTPGQGLQFLFEYFSETQRNKGNFPGRFSGRQFSNSRSEMNVSTLELGDSALYLCASSTQGVSYNEQFFGPGTRLTVL.

The V gene is TRBV5-6, the J gene TRBJ1-4; TRBD1 matches 11 bases. The CDR3 is made up of 14 amino acids. CDR1 is SGHDT and CDR2 is YYEEEE in the germline V gene. V was pared by 4 bases and J by 7 bases, with 3 bases of the junction left unmatched. The CDR3 loop reads CASSRGTGGEKLFF. The CDR3 DNA is TGTGCCAGCAGCCGAGGGACAGGGGGTGAAAAACTGTTTTTT.

This chain connects TRBV5-1 to TRBJ1-2, with no clear D. This CDR3 region has 16 residues. Trimming left V 0 bases short and J 8 bases short, with 20 bases between. Germline values: CDR1 SGHRS, CDR2 YFSETQ. The CDR3 region is CASSLEAGRRGGGYTF. In DNA, the CDR3 is TGCGCCAGCAGCTTGGAGGCAGGACGACGAGGAGGAGGCTACACCTTC.

V usage is TRBV18 and J usage is TRBJ1-5, with unresolved D. V was trimmed by 2 bases and J by 0 bases, leaving 14 bases between them. CDR3 length equals 17 residues. In germline, CDR1 is KGHSH, CDR2 LQKENI. In nucleotides, the CDR3 is TGTGCCAGCTCACCAGGAGGGTGGGCGAATAGCAATCAGCCCCAGCATTTT. This encodes CASSPGGWANSNQPQHF.

This clone showed up just once. The chain couples TRBV29-1 to TRBJ1-2; weak D call: TRBD1 (5 bases). V was trimmed by 2 bases and J by 8 bases, leaving 18 bases between them. The CDR3 runs to 14 residues. The germline V gene has CDR1 SQVTM and CDR2 ANQGSEA. The CDR3 spells CSVEKGQGAWGYTF. The DNA for the CDR3 is TGCAGCGTTGAAAAAGGGCAGGGTGCCTGGGGCTACACCTTC.

The rearrangement links TRBV4-1 to TRBJ2-5; tentative D call: TRBD1 (5 bases). Germline CDR1 MGHRA, CDR2 YSYEKL. The CDR3 covers 14 residues. The V gene lost 3 bases and the J gene lost 5 bases, with 13 bases spanning the gap. In DNA form, the CDR3 reads TGCGCCAGCAGCCAGTTAGGGGTCATCGAGACCCAGTACTTC. Its protein product is CASSQLGVIETQYF.

This chain links TRBV11-2 with TRBJ2-5; D is unclear. Germline assignment: CDR1 SGHAT and CDR2 FQNNGV. The V end lost 2 bases, the J end lost 4 bases, and 11 bases lay between the germline ends. This CDR3 contains 14 residues. Written as DNA, the CDR3 is TGTGCCAGCAGCTTATACAGAAATGTAGAGACCCAGTACTTC. Residues: CASSLYRNVETQYF.

The rearrangement links TRBV3-1 (or the pseudogene TRBV3-2) to TRBJ2-1, with a weak D call TRBD1 (5 bases). The CDR3 spans 16 residues. The V and J ends lost 0 bases and 0 bases respectively, with 9 bases between them. Germline-derived CDR1 and CDR2 are LGHDT and YNNKEL (reference sequence). CDR3 loop: CASSQEGAASYNEQFF. The CDR3 region has the DNA TGTGCCAGCAGCCAAGAAGGGGCTGCCTCCTACAATGAGCAGTTCTTC.

The chain uses TRBV6-1 and TRBJ1-2; D unresolved. Germline V gene sequence: CDR1 MNHNS, CDR2 SASEGT. This CDR3 contains 15 residues. Deletions cut 3 bases from V and 0 bases from J, with 11 bases between. This CDR3 is CASSEMSGPNYGYTF. In DNA, the CDR3 is TGTGCCAGCAGTGAGATGTCAGGCCCTAACTATGGCTACACCTTC.

This sequence joins TRBV3-1 (or the pseudogene TRBV3-2) and TRBJ2-5, with a possible D match to TRBD1 (5 bases). Trimming shortened V by 0 bases and J by 5 bases, and 16 bases separated the two germline ends. The CDR3 is 16 residues long. CDR1 is LGHDT and CDR2 is YNNKEL in the germline V gene (reference sequence). CDR3 nucleotides: TGTGCCAGCAGCCAAGAACTGGGCCAGGGCCCCGAGACCCAGTACTTC. It yields the protein CASSQELGQGPETQYF.

The rearrangement uses TRBV9 and TRBJ1-1; no clear D. Between the trimmed V and J ends, which lost 4 bases and 1 base, there was a span of 17 bases. The CDR3 sequence is 16 residues long. Per germline, CDR1 SGDLS and CDR2 YYNGEE. CDR3 in amino acids: CASSLNKDSANTEAFF. The CDR3 DNA reads as TGTGCCAGCAGCCTCAATAAGGACTCGGCGAACACTGAAGCTTTCTTT.

V usage is TRBV27 and J usage is TRBJ2-1, with D possibly being TRBD1 (6 bases). This CDR3 is built from 15 residues. Per germline, CDR1 MNHEY and CDR2 SMNVEV (reference sequence). V lost 6 bases and J lost 0, with 12 bases in between. CDR3 DNA: TGTGCCAGCAGAAACGGACAGAACTCCTACAATGAGCAGTTCTTC. Translating gives CASRNGQNSYNEQFF.

This chain joins TRBV19 and TRBJ1-5; no clear D gene. This CDR3 region has 13 residues. Looked up from germline, CDR1 is LNHDA and CDR2 is SQIVND (reference sequence). V dropped 4 bases and J dropped 1 base, with 5 bases sitting between them. CDR3 loop: CASSTKSNQPQHF. The CDR3 coding sequence is TGTGCCAGTAGTACAAAAAGCAATCAGCCCCAGCATTTT. Supplemented by reference TRBV19 and TRBJ1-5, the full variable domain reads DGGITQSPKYLFRKEGQNVTLSCEQNLNHDAMYWYRQDPGQGLRLIYYSQIVNDFQKGDIAEGYSVSREKKESFPLTVTSAQKNPTAFYLCASSTKSNQPQHFGDGTRLSIL.

The chain employs TRBV5-1 and TRBJ2-7, with TRBD1 matching over 9 bases. V shed 4 bases and J 5 bases; nucleotides not matched to a gene: 13. Germline V gene lookup returns CDR1 SGHRS and CDR2 YFSETQ. There are 16 residues in the CDR3. CDR3 sequence (DNA): TGCGCCAGCAGCGTCCCCTCGGGGACAGGGAGAGACGAGCAGTACTTC. The encoded protein is CASSVPSGTGRDEQYF.

The gene calls are TRBV28 and TRBJ2-5; 10 nucleotides match TRBD2. V was pared by 5 bases and J by 5 bases, with 5 bases of the junction left unmatched. Germline V gene sequence: CDR1 MDHEN, CDR2 SYDVKM. The CDR3 is 14 amino acids. Here the CDR3 reads CASSPLAGVETQYF. The CDR3 DNA follows: TGTGCCAGCAGTCCCCTAGCGGGGGTCGAGACCCAGTACTTC.

The chain uses TRBV4-2 and TRBJ2-5; 7 bases fit TRBD2. The CDR3 is made up of 15 amino acids. J gave up 5 bases and V 0 bases, and 6 bases lay outside the gene matches. CDR1 is LGHNA and CDR2 is YNFKEQ in the germline V gene. CDR3 in DNA: TGTGCCAGCAGCCAAGATATTAACGGGGGGGAGACCCAGTACTTC. Its translation: CASSQDINGGETQYF.